The 7 T cell receptor beta chains in this list originate from one sample, sequenced in a study of T-cell memory formation after mild COVID-19. MiXCR was run by TCRdb on the 5' RACE reads, yielding one entry per CDR3 protein. The sample lists some 180,000 distinct CDR3 sequences; 13% were seen once. The sequenced sample consisted of PBMCs or a T cell subset sorted from them (not recorded which). These receptors were collected from a man aged 18 to 29 who had mild COVID-19 (a few samples of this study predate the infection). Cell type and time point are not known.

This chain uses TRBV5-6 with TRBJ1-6; no definite D call. Trimming took 4 bases from V and 0 from J, leaving 14 bases between them. This CDR3 contains 17 residues. CDR1 is SGHDT and CDR2 is YYEEEE in the germline V gene. For the CDR3, the DNA is TGTGCCAGCAGCACGACCGCTGGGAGCTCCTATAATTCACCCCTCCACTTT. It specifies CASSTTAGSSYNSPLHF. Supplemented by reference TRBV5-6 and TRBJ1-6, the full variable domain reads DAGVTQSPTHLIKTRGQQVTLRCSPKSGHDTVSWYQQALGQGPQFIFQYYEEEERQRGNFPDRFSGHQFPNYSSELNVNALLLGDSALYLCASSTTAGSSYNSPLHFGNGTRLTVT.

This clonotype was recorded many times. The DNA of the CDR3 is TGTGCCAGCAGCATACAGGGTAATGGTGCTGAAGCTTTCTTT. It is translated as CASSIQGNGAEAFF. The chain uses TRBV7-9 and TRBJ1-1, with D possibly TRBD1 on 6 matching bases. The CDR3 extends over 14 amino acids. Trimming stripped 5 bases from V and 6 bases from J, with 16 bases between. CDR1 SEHNR and CDR2 FQNEAQ come from the germline V gene (reference sequence).

This clonotype appeared many times. V usage is TRBV5-1 and J usage is TRBJ2-5; tentatively, D is TRBD2 (7 bases). The ends were cut back, 7 bases at V and 5 bases at J, with 21 bases in the middle. In germline, CDR1 is SGHRS, CDR2 YFSETQ. This CDR3 region has 15 residues. In DNA, the CDR3 is TGCGCCAGCGGATCCCTGGGGGGGGCCGGGGAGACCCAGTACTTC. Protein product: CASGSLGGAGETQYF.

This clonotype was picked up a small number of times. This rearrangement joins TRBV10-3 to TRBJ2-7; tentatively, D is TRBD1 or TRBD2 (7 bases each). Deletions cut 4 bases from V and 5 bases from J, with 18 bases between. Looked up from germline, CDR1 is ENHRY and CDR2 is SYGVKD. The CDR3 covers 15 residues. As DNA, the CDR3 is TGTGCCATCAGTGGGGGGGAGGGGGCGGTCGACGAGCAGTACTTC. This codes for CAISGGEGAVDEQYF.

CDR3 DNA sequence: TGCGCCAGCAGCCCCCAGGGCGGGGGCGAAATCTACACCTTC. This gives the protein CASSPQGGGEIYTF. The J gene is TRBJ1-2, the V gene TRBV5-1; tentatively, D is TRBD1 (6 bases). CDR3 length: 14 amino acids. Trimming removed 4 bases at V and 10 bases at J, with 20 bases between. Germline V gene sequence: CDR1 SGHRS, CDR2 YFSETQ.

In its sample, this clonotype was seen many times. The chain combines TRBV6-4 with TRBJ1-2; 8 bases agree with TRBD1. The CDR3 contains 14 residues. The V gene's germline CDR1 is MRHNA and CDR2 SNTAGT. V lost 3 bases, J lost 8 bases, and 8 bases stayed unmatched. As DNA, the CDR3 is TGTGCCAGCAGTGATCAAGGACAGGGTGGGGGCTACACCTTC. It specifies CASSDQGQGGGYTF.

The genes are TRBV7-2 and TRBJ1-1, with D uncertain. CDR1 and CDR2 (germline): SGHTA, FQGNSA. This CDR3 is 12 amino acids long. Deletions cut 2 bases from V and 5 bases from J, with 6 bases between. CDR3 DNA: TGTGCCAGCAGCTTAATCAGGACTGAAGCTTTCTTT. Translation gives CASSLIRTEAFF.